This TCR beta chain was observed in a study of cytomegalovirus exposure and HLA in healthy donors. From germline, CDR1 is SGHNT and CDR2 YYREEE (reference sequence). J was trimmed by 3 bases and V by 4 bases; bases with no gene match: 6. The CDR3 has 15 residues. It was with 60 Vbeta and 13 Jbeta primers that the PCR ran. The assay was immunoSEQ multiplex PCR, and TCRdb's table has in-frame clones only and misses some. In the table there are 210,000 or so clones, around 86% of which are singletons. This TCR came from a man aged 25 to 40 in good health and CMV-seronegative. Sequencing input: PBMCs. V and J are TRBV5-4 and TRBJ2-2; TRBD2 matches 7 bases. DNA for the CDR3: TGTGCCAGCAGCACCGGGACTACCTACACCGGGGAGCTGTTTTTT. The encoded protein is CASSTGTTYTGELFF.